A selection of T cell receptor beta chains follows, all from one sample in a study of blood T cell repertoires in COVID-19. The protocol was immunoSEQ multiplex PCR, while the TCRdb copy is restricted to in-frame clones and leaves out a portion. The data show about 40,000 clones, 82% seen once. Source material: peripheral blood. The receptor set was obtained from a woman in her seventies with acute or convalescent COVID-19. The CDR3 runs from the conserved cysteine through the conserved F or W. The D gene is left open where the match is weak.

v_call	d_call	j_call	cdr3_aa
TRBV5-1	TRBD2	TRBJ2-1	CASSLGSGASGTSYNEQFF
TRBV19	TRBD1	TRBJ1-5	CASSMTRQGESNQPQHF
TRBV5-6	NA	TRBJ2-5	CASSLVGGAETQYF
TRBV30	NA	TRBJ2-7	CAWTTSVLRHEQYF
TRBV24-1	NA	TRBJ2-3	CATSDQFRVPDTQYF
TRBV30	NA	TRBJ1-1	CAWSVDRFRTTEAFF
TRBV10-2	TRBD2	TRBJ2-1	CASRGGSTDEQFF
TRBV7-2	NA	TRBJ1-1	CASSLIRGQAFF
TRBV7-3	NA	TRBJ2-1	CASSWGLGPYNEQFF
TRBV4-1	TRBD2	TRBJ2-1	CASSQDWLAGTRYNEQFF
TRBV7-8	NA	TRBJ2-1	CASSPTRDSSYNEQFF
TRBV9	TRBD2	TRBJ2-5	CASSAAPSGSGETQYF
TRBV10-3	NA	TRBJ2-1	CAISEGRYKGVGNEQFF
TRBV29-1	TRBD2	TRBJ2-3	CSALGTSETDTQYF
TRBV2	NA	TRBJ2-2	CASSPSLGGTGELFF
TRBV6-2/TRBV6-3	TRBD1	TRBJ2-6	CASSQGLTGVWANVLTF
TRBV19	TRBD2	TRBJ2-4	CASSILGDYAKNIQYF
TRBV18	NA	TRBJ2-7	CASSPSLVGAYHYEQYF
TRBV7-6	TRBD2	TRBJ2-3	CASSLGTSDSTDTQYF
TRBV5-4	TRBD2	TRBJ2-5	CASSSAGGRSFGETQYF
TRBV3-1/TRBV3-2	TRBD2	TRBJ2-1	CASSQERAGGPYNEQFF
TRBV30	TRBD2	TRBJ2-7	CAWSHSGSSYEQYF
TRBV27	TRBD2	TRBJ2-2	CASSRLAGGYTGELFF
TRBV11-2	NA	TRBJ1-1	CASSSRANTEAFF
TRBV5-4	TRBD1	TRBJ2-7	CASSSPTGTYEQYF
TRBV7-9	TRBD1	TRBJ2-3	CASSYPKGTGALDTQYF
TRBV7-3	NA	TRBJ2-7	CASSLIKGGISYEQYF
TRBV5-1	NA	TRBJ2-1	CATTINGLGYNEQFF
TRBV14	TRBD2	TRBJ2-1	CASSQERTSNEQFF
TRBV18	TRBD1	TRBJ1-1	CASSAGGTEAFF
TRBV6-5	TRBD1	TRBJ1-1	CASSDRAGTEAFF
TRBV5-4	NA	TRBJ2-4	CASSHYTPQAKNIQYF
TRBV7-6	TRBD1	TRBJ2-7	CASSPRDRGSYEQYF
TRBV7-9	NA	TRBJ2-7	CASSWDGSTEQYF
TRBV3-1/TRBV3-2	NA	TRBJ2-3	CASRAEGRSTQYF
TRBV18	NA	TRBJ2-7	CASSPFMTKGSYEQYF
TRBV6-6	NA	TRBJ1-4	CASWGGGLAKLFF
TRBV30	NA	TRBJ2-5	CAWSLQGKETQYF
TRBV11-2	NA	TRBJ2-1	CASSFNYNEQFF
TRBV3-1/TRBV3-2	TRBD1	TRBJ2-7	CASSLSGGGSGYEQYF
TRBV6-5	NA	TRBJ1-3	CASSFRPGNSGNTIYF
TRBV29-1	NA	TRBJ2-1	CSVELGGLSYNEQFF
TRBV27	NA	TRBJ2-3	CASSFLRGDTQYF
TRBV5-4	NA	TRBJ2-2	CASSRGGTFNTGELFF
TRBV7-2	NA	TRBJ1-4	CASSPSPAPNEKLFF
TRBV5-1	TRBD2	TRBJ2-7	CASSLTSGSREQYF
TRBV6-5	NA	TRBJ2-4	CASSYSRSGAKNIQYF
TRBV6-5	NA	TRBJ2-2	CASNGLITGELFF
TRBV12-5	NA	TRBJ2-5	CASGIPPGWSYQETQYF
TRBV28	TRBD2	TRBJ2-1	CASSFLSGRSSSYNEQFF